These T cell receptor beta chains were read from a single sample in a study of CD8 T cells in Susac syndrome. Each CDR3 protein is one row after TCRdb ran MiXCR on the immunoSEQ multiplex PCR reads. The table lists about 300,000 distinct CDR3 sequences, 92% of them singletons. The material sequenced was CD4+ T cells from PBMCs. These receptors all stem from a human donor with multiple sclerosis. CDR3s include the opening cysteine and the closing phenylalanine or tryptophan. Clone sizes are given selectively: once, few, many, or a class where the clone is expanded.

TRBJ2-1 | TRBV5-4 | NA | CASSSLDSAQTPYNEQFF
TRBJ1-1 | TRBV20-1 | NA | CSATDSSNTEAFF
TRBJ2-5 | TRBV7-9 | NA | CASSPSFPGVAETQYF
TRBJ1-1 | TRBV19 | NA | CASSRRTESEAFF
TRBJ2-1 | TRBV4-1 | NA | CASSQRWMDNEQFF
TRBJ2-7 | TRBV7-2 | NA | CASSLAGFNLPYF
TRBJ1-5 | TRBV12-3/TRBV12-4 | NA | CASSPFGGSNQPQHF
TRBJ2-3 | TRBV6-5 | NA | CASSARGRGTDTQYF
TRBJ1-1 | TRBV6-2/TRBV6-3 | NA | CASSPQPGQGRAIEAFF
TRBJ1-1 | TRBV6-2/TRBV6-3 | once | CASSYLGMNTEAFF
TRBJ2-5 | TRBV5-1 | NA | CASNPTGSYETQYF
TRBJ2-1 | TRBV2 | NA | CASRPKRGIINEQFF
TRBJ1-3 | TRBV12-3/TRBV12-4 | NA | CASTSPGNTIYF
TRBJ2-7 | TRBV12-3/TRBV12-4 | NA | CASSFGGPYEQYF
TRBJ2-7 | TRBV29-1 | NA | CSVARQGDVDEQYF
TRBJ1-3 | TRBV27 | once | CASSPRLINSGNTIYF
TRBJ2-7 | TRBV30 | NA | CAWTRGTAYEQYF
TRBJ1-1 | TRBV5-4 | once | CASSSGQGRLEGEAFF
TRBJ1-1 | TRBV7-9 | NA | CASSLDVVNTEAFF
TRBJ1-2 | TRBV4-1 | NA | CASSHGTGEGALYYGYTF
TRBJ2-1 | TRBV12-5 | NA | CASGLVRTGPYNEQFF
TRBJ2-7 | TRBV5-8 | few | CASSLGSSGSVWQYF
TRBJ2-7 | TRBV6-1 | NA | CASSDWARGQYEQYF
TRBJ2-6 | TRBV7-3 | NA | CASSVGRRSGANVLTF
TRBJ2-2 | TRBV5-1 | NA | CASSLTGQTANTGELFF
TRBJ2-2 | TRBV30 | NA | CAWSVLPSGSSTGELFF
TRBJ1-2 | TRBV5-6 | NA | CASSLYGAGFVGGYTF
TRBJ2-1 | TRBV20-1 | once | CSARGASGKFDEQFF
TRBJ2-1 | TRBV15 | NA | CATSRDLANNEQFF
TRBJ1-5 | TRBV6-6 | NA | CASTGQVRQPQHF
TRBJ2-7 | TRBV7-6 | NA | CASSSDRGPYPPYEQYF
TRBJ2-5 | TRBV11-2 | NA | CASSLVRRWDEETQYF
TRBJ1-4 | TRBV6-5 | NA | CASSYRKGREKLFF
TRBJ2-3 | TRBV7-9 | NA | CASSSDRARTDTQYF
TRBJ1-1 | TRBV12-3/TRBV12-4 | NA | CASSSGTGKGDTEAFF
TRBJ2-5 | TRBV30 | NA | CAWSAPRPSYSRETQYF
TRBJ2-4 | TRBV18 | NA | CASSPGLGSGIQYF
TRBJ2-5 | TRBV29-1 | NA | CSVAVGGEETQYF
TRBJ1-3 | TRBV11-3 | NA | CASSFAGNGNTIYF
TRBJ2-1 | TRBV7-3 | NA | CASSSGLATYNEQFF
TRBJ2-3 | TRBV30 | NA | CACFGTGGAGTDTQYF
TRBJ2-7 | TRBV6-5 | NA | CASSRGPPYEQYF
TRBJ1-1 | TRBV18 | NA | CASSPGGWGTEAFF
TRBJ1-4 | TRBV7-8 | NA | CASSFQGVATNEKLFF
TRBJ2-7 | TRBV9 | NA | CASSIGVGQGNNEQYF